The 15 T cell receptor beta chains below come from one sample, sequenced in a study of blood T cell repertoires in COVID-19. Assay: immunoSEQ multiplex PCR; the TCRdb copy retains only in-frame clones and omits some. The repertoire holds 130,000 to 150,000 clones, with around four fifths as singletons. Sequencing was done on a sample of peripheral blood. These TCRs come from a middle-aged woman with active or convalescent COVID-19.

The J gene is TRBJ2-2, the V gene TRBV28; no reliable D call. The CDR3 length is 14 residues. Germline CDR1 and CDR2: MDHEN and SYDVKM. Trimming stripped 10 bases from V and 1 base from J, with 13 bases between. The CDR3 protein is CAILPLQNTGELFF. The CDR3 coding sequence is TGTGCCATTCTCCCACTCCAGAACACCGGGGAGCTGTTTTTT.

This sequence joins TRBV5-1 and TRBJ1-2, with D perhaps matching TRBD1 (6 bases). Trimming took 1 base from V and 5 from J, leaving 12 bases between them. The CDR3 has 14 residues. Germline loops: CDR1 SGHRS, CDR2 YFSETQ. The CDR3 loop reads CASSLYEGVYGYTF. In DNA form, the CDR3 reads TGCGCCAGCAGCTTGTATGAGGGGGTGTATGGCTACACCTTC.

V gene TRBV21-1 combines with J gene TRBJ1-3; TRBD1 was called by the table and not checked on the DNA. TRBV21-1 constitutes a pseudogene. The CDR3 runs to 19 residues. Written as DNA, the CDR3 is TGTGCCAGCAGCAAACAGGCCAGGGGACACTCTTTTCCTGGAAACACCATATATTTT. Translated: CASSKQARGHSFPGNTIYF.

The V gene is TRBV4-1, the J gene TRBJ2-7; TRBD1 aligns across 9 bases. This CDR3 is 15 amino acids long. Germline CDR1 and CDR2: MGHRA and YSYEKL. With 2 bases clipped from V and 4 bases from J, the junction kept 6 bases outside the gene matches. The chain's CDR3 is CASSQPGQGSYEQYF. The DNA of the CDR3 is TGCGCCAGCAGCCAACCCGGACAGGGGTCGTACGAGCAGTACTTC.

This chain uses TRBV28 with TRBJ1-2; possibly TRBD1 for D (5 bases). The CDR3 covers 10 residues. Germline V lookup: CDR1 MDHEN, CDR2 SYDVKM. Here the CDR3 DNA reads TGTGCGGGGGGACGGAGCGGCTACACCTTC. This translates into CAGGRSGYTF.

The chain employs TRBV12-3 or TRBV12-4 and TRBJ1-3; D gene ambiguous. CDR3 length equals 13 residues. Trimming pared 2 bases from V and 8 bases from J, leaving 10 bases between. The CDR3 sequence is CASSLRGADTIYF. In DNA form, the CDR3 reads TGTGCCAGCAGTTTACGGGGAGCGGACACCATATATTTT.

This clone was picked up one time. The rearrangement links TRBV28 to TRBJ2-7; a possible D gene is TRBD1 (6 bases). Germline CDR1 and CDR2: MDHEN and SYDVKM. The CDR3 covers 15 residues. The germline V and J ends were trimmed by 1 base and 4 bases, with 14 bases remaining between them. In DNA form, the CDR3 reads TGTGCCAGCAGTTTATTCCGCAGGGGAGTTTACGAGCAGTACTTC. The encoded protein is CASSLFRRGVYEQYF.

The CDR3 coding sequence is TGTGCCTGGAGGGAATTGAGGCAGGGCAGGGGAAACACTGAAGCTTTCTTT. It encodes CAWRELRQGRGNTEAFF. The chain couples TRBV30 to TRBJ1-1; TRBD1 is a possible D gene (6 bases). V was clipped by 3 bases and J by 2 bases, with 22 bases between them. CDR3 length equals 17 residues. Germline CDR1 is GTSNPN and CDR2 is SVGIG (reference sequence).

V usage is TRBV18 and J usage is TRBJ2-7; TRBD1 is a possible D gene (6 bases). CDR1 and CDR2 (germline): KGHSH, LQKENI. This CDR3 comprises 14 residues. Trimming stripped 3 bases from V and 3 bases from J, with 12 bases between. In DNA, the CDR3 is TGTGCCAGCTCACCGCCGACAGGACGCTACGAGCAGTACTTC. It is translated as CASSPPTGRYEQYF.

The rearrangement links TRBV28 to TRBJ1-2; 10 bases fit TRBD1. The length of the CDR3 is 15 residues. With V trimmed by 6 bases and J by 8 bases, 12 bases remained unmatched. Germline CDR1 and CDR2: MDHEN and SYDVKM. CDR3 DNA sequence: TGTGCCAGCAGGGAGACAGGGGGCCCGGCGAAGGGCTACACCTTC. This encodes CASRETGGPAKGYTF.

The V call is TRBV5-6, the J call TRBJ1-5; 8 positions match TRBD1. The CDR3 length is 15 residues. Germline values: CDR1 SGHDT, CDR2 YYEEEE. The V and J ends lost 4 bases and 5 bases, in that order; junction bases with no gene match: 8. The chain's CDR3 is CASSRRDRLDQPQHF. CDR3 nucleotide sequence: TGTGCCAGCAGCCGAAGGGACAGGTTAGATCAGCCCCAGCATTTT. The whole variable domain, remainder taken from reference TRBV5-6 and TRBJ1-5, is DAGVTQSPTHLIKTRGQQVTLRCSPKSGHDTVSWYQQALGQGPQFIFQYYEEEERQRGNFPDRFSGHQFPNYSSELNVNALLLGDSALYLCASSRRDRLDQPQHFGDGTRLSIL.

The chain carries TRBV5-1 and TRBJ1-5; weak D call: TRBD1 (5 bases). The germline V and J ends were trimmed by 5 bases and 1 base, with 13 bases remaining between them. In germline, CDR1 is SGHRS, CDR2 YFSETQ. There are 15 residues in the CDR3. Here the CDR3 DNA reads TGCGCCAGCAGACCGACGGGGGGGAGCAATCAGCCCCAGCATTTT. Translating gives CASRPTGGSNQPQHF.

The chain combines TRBV5-6 with TRBJ1-4, with TRBD1 identical over 10 bases. From germline, CDR1 is SGHDT and CDR2 YYEEEE. Losses at the gene ends were 4 bases for V and 8 bases for J; bases not matched to a gene: 8. This CDR3 contains 15 residues. DNA for the CDR3: TGTGCCAGCAGCGTGCCGGGACAGGGGACGGAAAAACTGTTTTTT. Translating gives CASSVPGQGTEKLFF. The full variable domain, in which reference TRBV5-6 and TRBJ1-4 provide the parts outside the CDR3, is DAGVTQSPTHLIKTRGQQVTLRCSPKSGHDTVSWYQQALGQGPQFIFQYYEEEERQRGNFPDRFSGHQFPNYSSELNVNALLLGDSALYLCASSVPGQGTEKLFFGSGTQLSVL.

The CDR3 nucleotides are TGCGCCAGCAGCCCTAGGACCGGGACTCCCTCCTACAATGAGCAGTTCTTC. Amino acid sequence: CASSPRTGTPSYNEQFF. The chain couples TRBV4-3 to TRBJ2-1; D possibly corresponds to TRBD2 (6 bases). CDR3 size: 17 residues. The germline V gene has CDR1 LGHNA and CDR2 YSLEER. Trimming took off 4 bases at V and 0 bases at J, with 16 bases between the two ends.

The gene calls are TRBV14 and TRBJ2-7; D is perhaps TRBD2 (5 bases). From germline, CDR1 is SGHDN and CDR2 FVKESK. The CDR3 contains 11 residues. V dropped 6 bases and J dropped 3 bases, with 6 bases sitting between them. The CDR3 nucleotides read TGTGCCAGCAGTCGGGGCTACGAGCAGTACTTC. Translating gives CASSRGYEQYF.